This is a list of T cell receptor beta chains from one sample in a study of OX40 agonist ivuxolimab in advanced cancers. The assay was immunoSEQ multiplex PCR, and TCRdb's table has in-frame clones only and misses some. The sample holds around 50,000 clones, approximately 84% seen once. The specimen was CD4+ or CD8+ T cells sorted from blood, collected in a trial of the OX40 agonist ivuxolimab. Receptors were obtained from an adult with an advanced solid tumor such as melanoma, head and neck, liver or kidney cancer. Each CDR3 is given with its conserved first and last residue. A D gene is named only where the DNA matches it firmly. Clone size is stated in some rows and not others, as once, few, many or a class when expanded.

TRBV6-5	TRBJ2-7	NA	NA	CAAVRDTSYEQYF	TGTGCCGCCGTCCGGGACACTTCCTACGAGCAGTACTTC
TRBV18	TRBJ1-5	NA	NA	CASSGTDSNQPQHF	TGTGCCAGCTCAGGGACTGATAGCAATCAGCCCCAGCATTTT
TRBV28	TRBJ2-3	NA	NA	CASRHSVSTDTQYF	TGTGCCAGCAGGCATAGCGTCAGCACAGATACGCAGTATTTT
TRBV7-2	TRBJ2-7	NA	NA	CASSGRVTKQGSLNEQYF	TGTGCCAGCAGCGGAAGAGTAACAAAACAGGGATCGTTGAACGAGCAGTACTTC
TRBV29-1	TRBJ1-1	NA	NA	CSVEVDGGFTEAFF	TGCAGCGTGGAGGTGGACGGAGGGTTCACTGAAGCTTTCTTT
TRBV7-9	TRBJ1-1	NA	NA	CASSPGGWGRTEAFF	TGTGCCAGCAGCCCGGGGGGCTGGGGCCGCACTGAAGCTTTCTTT
TRBV11-2	TRBJ1-2	NA	TRBD1	CASSQGQGANYGYTF	TGTGCCAGCAGCCAAGGACAGGGAGCTAACTATGGCTACACCTTC
TRBV2	TRBJ1-2	NA	NA	CASGTSNYGYTF	TGCGCTTCGGGGACTAGCAACTATGGCTACACCTTC
TRBV5-4	TRBJ2-6	NA	NA	CASSLSAHRSGANVLTF	TGTGCCAGCAGCTTGTCGGCGCACCGCTCTGGGGCCAACGTCCTGACTTTC
TRBV19	TRBJ1-6	NA	NA	CASCGSFYNSPLHF	TGTGCCAGTTGCGGCAGCTTTTATAATTCACCCCTCCACTTT
TRBV27	TRBJ2-3	NA	NA	CASSPRDIRWDTQYF	TGTGCCAGCAGTCCCCGGGACATCCGATGGGATACGCAGTATTTT
TRBV19	TRBJ2-7	NA	TRBD1	CASSPFKTGGYEQYF	TGTGCCAGTAGTCCATTTAAGACAGGGGGCTACGAGCAGTACTTC
TRBV4-3	TRBJ2-7	NA	TRBD2	CASSTGLAGGSGEQYF	TGCGCCAGCAGCACAGGACTAGCGGGAGGTTCCGGCGAGCAGTACTTC
TRBV5-1	TRBJ2-5	NA	NA	CASSSTPRLTGETQYF	TGCGCCAGCAGCTCGACCCCCCGGCTTACTGGGGAGACCCAGTACTTC
TRBV15	TRBJ1-2	NA	NA	CATSRPSPRGDYGYTF	TGTGCCACCAGCAGGCCTTCTCCGAGGGGCGACTATGGCTACACCTTC
TRBV10-3	TRBJ2-1	NA	NA	CAISAPRAATYNEQFF	TGTGCCATCAGCGCCCCTCGAGCTGCTACCTACAATGAGCAGTTCTTC
TRBV2	TRBJ2-1	once	NA	CATTPGTLDNEQFF	TGTGCCACCACCCCAGGGACGTTGGACAATGAGCAGTTCTTC
TRBV28	TRBJ2-7	NA	NA	CASSSGVRRLNPSYEQYF	TGTGCCAGCAGTTCAGGGGTTCGGCGGCTTAATCCTTCCTACGAGCAGTACTTC
TRBV19	TRBJ2-5	NA	NA	CASSDLAGQETQYF	TGTGCCAGTAGTGACTTAGCGGGACAGGAGACCCAGTACTTC
TRBV9	TRBJ2-6	NA	NA	CASSVVAGGANVLTF	TGTGCCAGCAGCGTCGTTGCTGGTGGGGCCAACGTCCTGACTTTC
TRBV6-6	TRBJ2-7	NA	TRBD1	CASSYAHRGYEQYF	TGTGCCAGCAGTTACGCCCACAGGGGGTACGAGCAGTACTTC
TRBV5-1	TRBJ2-2	NA	NA	CASSLDGRGTGELFF	TGCGCCAGCAGCTTGGATGGGCGTGGCACCGGGGAGCTGTTTTTT